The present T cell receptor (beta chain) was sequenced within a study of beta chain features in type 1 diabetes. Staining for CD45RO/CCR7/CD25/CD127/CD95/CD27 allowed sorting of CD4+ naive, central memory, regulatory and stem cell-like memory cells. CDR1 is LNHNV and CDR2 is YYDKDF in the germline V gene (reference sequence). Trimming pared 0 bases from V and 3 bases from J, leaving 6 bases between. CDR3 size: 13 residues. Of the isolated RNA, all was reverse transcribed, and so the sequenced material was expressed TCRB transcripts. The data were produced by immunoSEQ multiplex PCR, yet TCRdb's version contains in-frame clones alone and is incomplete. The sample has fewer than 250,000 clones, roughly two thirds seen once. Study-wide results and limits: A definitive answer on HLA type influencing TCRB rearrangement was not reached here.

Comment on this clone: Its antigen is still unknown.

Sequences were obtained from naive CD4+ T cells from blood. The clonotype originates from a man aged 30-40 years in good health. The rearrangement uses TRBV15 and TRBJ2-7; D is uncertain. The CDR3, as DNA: TGTGCCACCAGCAGAGATATAATCTACGAGCAGTACTTC. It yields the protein CATSRDIIYEQYF.